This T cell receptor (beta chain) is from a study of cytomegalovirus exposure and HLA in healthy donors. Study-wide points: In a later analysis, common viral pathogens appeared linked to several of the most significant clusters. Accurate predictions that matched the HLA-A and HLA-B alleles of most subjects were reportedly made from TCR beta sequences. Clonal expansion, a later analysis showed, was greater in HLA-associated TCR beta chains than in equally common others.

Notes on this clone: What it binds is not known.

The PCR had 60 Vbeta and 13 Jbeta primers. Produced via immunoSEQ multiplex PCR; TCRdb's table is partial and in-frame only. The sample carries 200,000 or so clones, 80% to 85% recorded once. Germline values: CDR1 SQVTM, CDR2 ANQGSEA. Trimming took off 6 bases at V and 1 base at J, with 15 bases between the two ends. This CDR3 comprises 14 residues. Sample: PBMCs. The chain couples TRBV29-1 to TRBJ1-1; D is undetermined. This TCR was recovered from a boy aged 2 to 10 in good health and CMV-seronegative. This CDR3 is CSVGGGLGNTEAFF. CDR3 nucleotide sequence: TGCAGCGTGGGCGGAGGGCTGGGGAACACTGAAGCTTTCTTT.